One and the same sample provided the 7 T cell receptor beta chains below, sequenced in a study of T cells after yellow fever vaccination (dated by TCRdb to between 2018 and 2021). The library was generated by 5' RACE. The sample was run on an Illumina HiSeq 2500. In TCRdb, the public reads were trimmed at Q25 with fastp and aligned with MiXCR, with productive beta chains retained. Records with the same CDR3 protein are collapsed into one entry carrying the most frequent genes and DNA. The table for this sample lists a few hundred thousand distinct CDR3 sequences; 6.9% of them were counted only once. The ten largest clones capture approximately 0.85% of the sample. The sample's treatment or condition label is to be understood as: live attenuated yellow fever vaccine strain. Sequencing used CD4+ T cells sorted from PBMCs, obtained 15 days after the yellow fever booster vaccination. The receptors here all came from a man in his thirties or forties who received the YFV17D yellow fever vaccine.

This clonotype came up a few times. The chain couples TRBV7-8 to TRBJ2-7; possibly TRBD2 for D (7 bases). The germline V gene encodes CDR1 SGHVS and CDR2 FQNEAQ. The CDR3 covers 17 residues. The ends were cut back, 1 base at V and 4 bases at J, with 20 bases in the middle. The CDR3 loop is CASSLGVGGGGRYEQYF. In DNA form, the CDR3 reads TGTGCCAGCAGCTTAGGAGTAGGGGGGGGAGGCCGGTACGAGCAGTACTTC.

The chain links TRBV20-1 to TRBJ2-7; 7 bases line up with TRBD2. V lost 0 bases to trimming and J lost 4 bases; unmatched junction nucleotides: 9. This CDR3 is built from 15 residues. The germline V gene encodes CDR1 DFQATT and CDR2 SNEGSKA (reference sequence). DNA for the CDR3: TGCAGTGCTAGAGATTTAGGCGGGAGTCTGTACGAGCAGTACTTC. It yields the protein CSARDLGGSLYEQYF.

The sample holds many counts of this clonotype. The chain uses TRBV20-1 and TRBJ2-7, with 10 bases matching TRBD2. V lost 2 bases and J lost 6; bases outside the gene matches: 7. From germline, CDR1 is DFQATT and CDR2 SNEGSKA (reference sequence). The CDR3 has 14 amino acids. CDR3: CSARRLAGVPEQYF. The DNA of the CDR3 is TGCAGTGCTAGAAGGCTAGCGGGAGTACCCGAGCAGTACTTC.

This clonotype has more than one count but fewer than ten. The chain couples TRBV27 to TRBJ2-1, with D unresolved. Per the germline V gene, CDR1 is MNHEY and CDR2 is SMNVEV (reference sequence). Trimming removed 4 bases from V and 5 bases from J, with 9 bases in between. This CDR3 comprises 13 residues. The CDR3 sequence is CASSYGDDNEQFF. The CDR3 nucleotides are TGTGCCAGCAGTTATGGAGATGACAATGAGCAGTTCTTC.

This clonotype was observed a few times. J is TRBJ1-1 and V is TRBV10-3; tentatively, D is TRBD1 (6 bases). Germline V gene lookup returns CDR1 ENHRY and CDR2 SYGVKD. V lost 6 bases and J 2 bases, leaving 16 bases between the germline ends. This CDR3 has 15 amino acids. The DNA for the CDR3 is TGTGCCATCAGGACCTCGGACAGTAAAAACACTGAAGCTTTCTTT. The encoded protein is CAIRTSDSKNTEAFF.

This clonotype was observed many times. The chain uses TRBV18 and TRBJ2-5; 9 nucleotides agree with TRBD1. V dropped 4 bases and J dropped 1; count of bases not matched to a gene: 1. The CDR3 runs 14 residues. Germline CDR1 reads KGHSH; CDR2 reads LQKENI. CDR3 loop: CASSQDRGQETQYF. DNA of the CDR3: TGTGCCAGCTCACAGGACAGGGGCCAAGAGACCCAGTACTTC.

In this sample, this clonotype turned up many times. This chain joins TRBV9 and TRBJ2-1; no definite D call. Trimming cost V 2 bases and J 4 bases, with 19 bases left between them. The CDR3 is 17 amino acids. Per the germline V gene, CDR1 is SGDLS and CDR2 is YYNGEE. CDR3 loop: CASSVTWILGIYNEQFF. In nucleotides, the CDR3 is TGTGCCAGCAGCGTGACGTGGATTTTAGGAATATACAATGAGCAGTTCTTC.